These 12 T cell receptor beta chains share one sample of origin, sequenced in a study of early T cells in non-severe SARS-CoV-2 infection. TCRdb itself ran the 5' RACE reads through MiXCR, one entry per CDR3 protein. Of around 84,000 distinct CDR3 sequences in the sample, about 10% were seen once. The source was whole blood, collected at baseline. These receptors were obtained from an adult who was a healthcare worker with PCR-confirmed SARS-CoV-2 infection or an uninfected control (not recorded which).

The gene calls are TRBV10-3 and TRBJ1-1; D is undetermined. Germline V gene data show CDR1 as ENHRY and CDR2 as SYGVKD. Trimming removed 7 bases from V and 4 bases from J, with 13 bases in between. This CDR3 is built from 13 residues. This CDR3 is CAIMGREGTEAFF. CDR3 bases: TGTGCCATCATGGGCAGAGAAGGCACTGAAGCTTTCTTT.

This clonotype appeared many times. The chain has TRBV10-3 and TRBJ2-7; TRBD1 might be the D (6 bases). The germline V gene has CDR1 ENHRY and CDR2 SYGVKD. This CDR3 is 14 amino acids long. V lost 11 bases, J lost 2 bases, and 19 bases lay in between. DNA for the CDR3: TGTGCCTTATCGTCAAACAGGGATACCTACGAGCAGTACTTC. As protein: CALSSNRDTYEQYF.

This sequence joins TRBV28 and TRBJ2-6, with 7 bases fitting TRBD1. V was clipped by 6 bases and J by 0 bases; unmatched bases: 11. The CDR3 contains 18 residues. Germline lookup yields CDR1 MDHEN and CDR2 SYDVKM. CDR3 DNA sequence: TGTGCCAGCAGGGTTAGACAGGGTAGGGGCTCTGGGGCCAACGTCCTGACTTTC. Protein sequence: CASRVRQGRGSGANVLTF.

This clonotype has more than one count but fewer than ten. This chain uses TRBV2 with TRBJ1-5, with D perhaps TRBD1 (6 bases). Germline-derived CDR1 and CDR2 are SNHLY and FYNNEI. The CDR3 is 15 amino acids. Trimming took 8 bases from V and 0 from J, leaving 14 bases between them. The CDR3 bases are TGTGCCAGCTCAGAAGGACAGTATAGCAATCAGCCCCAGCATTTT. It encodes CASSEGQYSNQPQHF.

The table lists this clonotype with many counts. The rearrangement uses TRBV20-1 and TRBJ2-1; no firm D call. V shed 0 bases and J shed 3 bases, with 9 bases lying between them. Germline V gene sequence: CDR1 DFQATT, CDR2 SNEGSKA (reference sequence). This CDR3 is 14 amino acids long. CDR3 amino acids: CSARDRSNYNEQFF. The CDR3 DNA reads TGCAGTGCTAGAGATCGATCTAACTACAATGAGCAGTTCTTC.

This clonotype was detected a few times. This chain connects TRBV7-2 to TRBJ2-7; D unresolved. CDR3 length: 16 residues. The ends were cut back, 0 bases at V and 2 bases at J, with 14 bases in the middle. The germline V gene encodes CDR1 SGHTA and CDR2 FQGNSA. The CDR3 sequence is CASSLAADQPPYEQYF. For the CDR3, the DNA is TGTGCCAGCAGCTTAGCGGCCGACCAACCCCCCTACGAGCAGTACTTC.

The V call is TRBV18, the J call TRBJ2-7, with D tentatively TRBD2 (6 bases). Trimming shortened V by 0 bases and J by 5 bases, and 20 bases separated the two germline ends. The CDR3 length is 17 residues. The germline V gene has CDR1 KGHSH and CDR2 LQKENI. CDR3 region: CASSPPSTAGRLNEQYF. Here the CDR3 DNA reads TGTGCCAGCTCACCACCTTCGACGGCAGGGAGGTTAAACGAGCAGTACTTC.

This clonotype appeared a few times. The genes are TRBV28 and TRBJ2-3; 7 bases align to TRBD2. This CDR3 is built from 15 residues. V gave up 3 bases and J gave up 6 bases; unmatched junction bases: 9. CDR1 and CDR2 from the germline V gene are MDHEN and SYDVKM. The CDR3 reads CASSFSGAPLDTQYF. The CDR3, as DNA: TGTGCCAGCAGTTTCAGCGGGGCCCCCCTGGATACGCAGTATTTT.

This sequence joins TRBV30 and TRBJ2-5, with 10 nucleotides matching TRBD2. The CDR3 covers 16 residues. With V trimmed by 1 base and J by 0 bases, 5 bases remained unmatched. In germline, CDR1 is GTSNPN, CDR2 SVGIG (reference sequence). The CDR3 here is CAWSETSGLYQETQYF. CDR3 sequence (DNA): TGTGCCTGGAGTGAGACTAGCGGGCTGTACCAAGAGACCCAGTACTTC. The whole variable domain, filled in from reference TRBV30 and TRBJ2-5, reads SQTIHQWPATLVQPVGSPLSLECTVEGTSNPNLYWYRQAAGRGLQLLFYSVGIGQISSEVPQNLSASRPQDRQFILSSKKLLLSDSGFYLCAWSETSGLYQETQYFGPGTRLLVL.

This clonotype has a count of ten or more. This chain uses TRBV7-7 with TRBJ2-1; 9 nucleotides match TRBD1. The CDR3 has 15 residues. Germline trimming cut 5 bases from V and 5 bases from J; bases unmatched to any gene: 7. Germline CDR1 SSHAT, CDR2 FNYEAQ (reference sequence). CDR3 sequence: CASSPGTGTNNEQFF. The CDR3 DNA reads TGTGCCAGCAGCCCCGGGACAGGGACCAACAATGAGCAGTTCTTC.

V and J are TRBV4-2 and TRBJ2-7; the match to TRBD2 covers 11 bases. V was pared by 1 base and J by 2 bases, with 4 bases of the junction left unmatched. The V gene's germline CDR1 is LGHNA and CDR2 YNFKEQ. The CDR3 is made up of 16 amino acids. The CDR3 spells CASSQVSGLAAYEQYF. CDR3 DNA sequence: TGTGCCAGCAGCCAAGTATCGGGACTAGCGGCCTACGAGCAGTACTTC.

The V and J genes are TRBV25-1 and TRBJ1-2; D gene unclear. The germline CDR1 and CDR2 sequences are MGHDK and SYGVNS. The CDR3 length is 14 residues. V lost 3 bases to trimming and J lost 5 bases, with 13 bases between them. The DNA for the CDR3 is TGTGCCAGCAGTGAGCAAACCGGGATTTATGGCTACACCTTC. It is translated as CASSEQTGIYGYTF.